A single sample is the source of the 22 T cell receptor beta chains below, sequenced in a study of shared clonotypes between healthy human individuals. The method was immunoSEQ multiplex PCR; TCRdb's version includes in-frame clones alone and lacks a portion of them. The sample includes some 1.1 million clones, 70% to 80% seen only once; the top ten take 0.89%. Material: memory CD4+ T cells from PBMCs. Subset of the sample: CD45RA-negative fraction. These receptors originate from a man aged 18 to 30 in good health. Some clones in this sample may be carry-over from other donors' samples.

The CDR3 DNA sequence: TGTGCCAGCAGTCTCCCCGGCGGGACAGGGTACGAGCAGTACTTC. Amino acids: CASSLPGGTGYEQYF. This chain joins TRBV28 and TRBJ2-7; TRBD1 matches 9 bases. Germline CDR1 MDHEN, CDR2 SYDVKM. Trimming took 5 bases from V and 4 from J; bases not matched to a gene: 9. The CDR3 is 15 amino acids.

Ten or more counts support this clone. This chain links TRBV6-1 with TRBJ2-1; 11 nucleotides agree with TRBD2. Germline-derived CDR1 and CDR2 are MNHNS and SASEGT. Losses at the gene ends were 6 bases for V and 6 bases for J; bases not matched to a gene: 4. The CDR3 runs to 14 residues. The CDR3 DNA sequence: TGTGCCAGCAGGAGACTAGCGGGATTCAATGAGCAGTTCTTC. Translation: CASRRLAGFNEQFF.

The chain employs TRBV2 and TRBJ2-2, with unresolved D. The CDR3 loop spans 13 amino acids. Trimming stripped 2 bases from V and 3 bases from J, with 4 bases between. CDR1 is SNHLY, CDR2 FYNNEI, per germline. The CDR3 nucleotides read TGTGCCAGCAGTGAACAGGACACCGGGGAGCTGTTTTTT. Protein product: CASSEQDTGELFF.

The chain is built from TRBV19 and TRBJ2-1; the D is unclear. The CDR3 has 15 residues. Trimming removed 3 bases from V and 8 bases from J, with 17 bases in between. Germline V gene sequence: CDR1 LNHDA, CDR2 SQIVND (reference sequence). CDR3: CASSIIRVSSDEQFF. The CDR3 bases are TGTGCCAGTAGTATCATACGGGTCTCTTCGGATGAGCAGTTCTTC.

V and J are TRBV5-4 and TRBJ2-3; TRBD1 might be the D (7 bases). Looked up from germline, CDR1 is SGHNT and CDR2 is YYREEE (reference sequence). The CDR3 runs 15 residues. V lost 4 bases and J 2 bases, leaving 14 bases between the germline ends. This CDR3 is CASSPSGGTTDTQYF. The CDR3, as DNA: TGTGCCAGCAGCCCGTCAGGGGGGACCACAGATACGCAGTATTTT.

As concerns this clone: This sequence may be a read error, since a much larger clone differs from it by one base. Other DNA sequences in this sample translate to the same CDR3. CDR3 sequence: CASSPSGGPEGPNTEAFF. CDR3 coding DNA: TGTGCCAGCTCACCCTCCGGGGGGCCCGAGGGACCGAACACCGAAGCTTTCTTT. The chain employs TRBV18 and TRBJ1-1; a possible D gene is TRBD1 (6 bases). The V gene's germline CDR1 is KGHSH and CDR2 LQKENI. CDR3 length: 18 amino acids.

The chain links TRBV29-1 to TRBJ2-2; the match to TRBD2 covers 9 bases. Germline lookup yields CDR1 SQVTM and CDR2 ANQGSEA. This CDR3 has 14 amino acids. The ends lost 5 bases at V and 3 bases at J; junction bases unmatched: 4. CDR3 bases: TGCAGCGTTAGGGCTAGCGGGGACACCGGGGAGCTGTTTTTT. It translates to CSVRASGDTGELFF.

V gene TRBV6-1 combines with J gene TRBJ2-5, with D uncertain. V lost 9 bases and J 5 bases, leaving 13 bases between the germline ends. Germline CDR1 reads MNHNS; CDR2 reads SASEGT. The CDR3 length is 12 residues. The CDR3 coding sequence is TGTGCCAGTTCGAACCTGGGGGAGACCCAGTACTTC. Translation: CASSNLGETQYF.

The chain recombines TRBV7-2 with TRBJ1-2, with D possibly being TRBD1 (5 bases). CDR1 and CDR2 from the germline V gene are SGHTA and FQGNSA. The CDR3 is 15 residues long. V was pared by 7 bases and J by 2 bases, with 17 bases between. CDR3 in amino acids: CASTQSTGTNYGYTF. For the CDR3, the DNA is TGTGCCAGCACCCAAAGCACCGGGACCAACTATGGCTACACCTTC.

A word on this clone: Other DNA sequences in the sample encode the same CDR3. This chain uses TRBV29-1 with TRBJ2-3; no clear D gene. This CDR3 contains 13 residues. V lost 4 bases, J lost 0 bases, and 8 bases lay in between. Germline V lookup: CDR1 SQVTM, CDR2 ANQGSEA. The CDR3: CSVAGRSTDTQYF. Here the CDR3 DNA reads TGCAGCGTTGCCGGACGCAGCACAGATACGCAGTATTTT.

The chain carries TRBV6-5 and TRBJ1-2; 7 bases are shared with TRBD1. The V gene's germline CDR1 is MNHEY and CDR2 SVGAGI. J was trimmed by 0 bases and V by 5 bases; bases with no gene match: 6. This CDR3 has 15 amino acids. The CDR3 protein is CASSPQGSANYGYTF. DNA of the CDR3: TGTGCCAGCAGTCCACAGGGGTCAGCTAACTATGGCTACACCTTC.

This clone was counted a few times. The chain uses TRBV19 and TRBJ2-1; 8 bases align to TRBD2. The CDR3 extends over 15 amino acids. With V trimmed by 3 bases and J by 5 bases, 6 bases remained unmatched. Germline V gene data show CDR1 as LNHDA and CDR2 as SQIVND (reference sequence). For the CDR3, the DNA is TGTGCCAGTAGTATTGGCGGGAGGCTCCACAATGAGCAGTTCTTC. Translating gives CASSIGGRLHNEQFF.

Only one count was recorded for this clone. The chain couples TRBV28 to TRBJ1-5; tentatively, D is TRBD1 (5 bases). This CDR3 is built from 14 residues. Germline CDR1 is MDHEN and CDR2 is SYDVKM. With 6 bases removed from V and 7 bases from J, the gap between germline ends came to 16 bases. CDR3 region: CASRAPGNYQPQHF. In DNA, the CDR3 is TGTGCCAGCAGGGCTCCAGGGAATTACCAGCCCCAGCATTTT.

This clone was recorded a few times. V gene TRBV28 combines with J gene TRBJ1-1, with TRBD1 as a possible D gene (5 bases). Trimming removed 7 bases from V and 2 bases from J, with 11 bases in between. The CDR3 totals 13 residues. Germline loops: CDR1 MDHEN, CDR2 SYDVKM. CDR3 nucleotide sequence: TGTGCCAGCACCTTAGGGACCAACACTGAAGCTTTCTTT. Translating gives CASTLGTNTEAFF.

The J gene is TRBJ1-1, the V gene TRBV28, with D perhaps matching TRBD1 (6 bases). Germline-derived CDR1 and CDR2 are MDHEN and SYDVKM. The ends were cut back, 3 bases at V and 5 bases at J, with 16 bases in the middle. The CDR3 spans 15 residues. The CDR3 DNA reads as TGTGCCAGCAGTTTTCTCAGGGGCGGTCGGACTGAAGCTTTCTTT. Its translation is CASSFLRGGRTEAFF.

This chain's CDR3 is CASSFPGGAYNEQFF. CDR3 nucleotides: TGTGCCAGCAGCTTCCCGGGAGGTGCCTACAATGAGCAGTTCTTC. This chain links TRBV7-2 with TRBJ2-1; 7 nucleotides match TRBD2. The CDR3 is made up of 15 amino acids. V lost 3 bases, J lost 2 bases, and 4 bases stayed unmatched. Germline CDR1 is SGHTA and CDR2 is FQGNSA.

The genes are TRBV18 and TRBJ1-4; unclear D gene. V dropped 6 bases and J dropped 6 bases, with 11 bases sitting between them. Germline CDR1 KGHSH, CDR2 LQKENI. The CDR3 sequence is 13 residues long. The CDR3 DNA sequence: TGTGCCAGCTCGGAGACACTTGATGAAAAACTGTTTTTT. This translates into CASSETLDEKLFF.

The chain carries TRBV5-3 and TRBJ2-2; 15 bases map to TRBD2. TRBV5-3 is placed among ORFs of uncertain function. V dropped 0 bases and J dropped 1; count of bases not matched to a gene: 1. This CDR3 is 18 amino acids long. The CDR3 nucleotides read TGTGCCAGAAGCTTGGCGGGACTAGCGGGAGGGAACACCGGGGAGCTGTTTTTT. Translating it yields CARSLAGLAGGNTGELFF.

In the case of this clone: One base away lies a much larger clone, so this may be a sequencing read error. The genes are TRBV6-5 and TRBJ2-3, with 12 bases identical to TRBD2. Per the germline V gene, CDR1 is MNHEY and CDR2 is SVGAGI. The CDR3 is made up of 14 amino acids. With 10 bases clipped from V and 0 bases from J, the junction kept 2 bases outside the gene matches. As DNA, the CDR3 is TGTGCCATCGGGACTAGCGGGAGCACAGATACGCAGTATTTT. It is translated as CAIGTSGSTDTQYF.

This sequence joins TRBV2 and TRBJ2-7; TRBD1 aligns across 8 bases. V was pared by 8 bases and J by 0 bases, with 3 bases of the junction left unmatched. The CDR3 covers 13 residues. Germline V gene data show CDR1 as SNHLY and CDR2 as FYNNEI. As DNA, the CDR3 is TGTGCCAGCGTTACAGGGGGCTCCTACGAGCAGTACTTC. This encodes CASVTGGSYEQYF.

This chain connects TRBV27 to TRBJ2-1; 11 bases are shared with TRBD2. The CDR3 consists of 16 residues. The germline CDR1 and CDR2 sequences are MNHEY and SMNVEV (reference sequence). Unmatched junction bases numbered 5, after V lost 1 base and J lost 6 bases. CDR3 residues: CASSLYGTSGANEQFF. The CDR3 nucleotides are TGTGCCAGCAGTTTATACGGGACTAGCGGAGCCAATGAGCAGTTCTTC.

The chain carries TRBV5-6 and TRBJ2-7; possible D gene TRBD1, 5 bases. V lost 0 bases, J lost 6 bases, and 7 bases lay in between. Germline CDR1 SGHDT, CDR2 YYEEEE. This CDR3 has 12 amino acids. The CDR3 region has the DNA TGTGCCAGCAGCTTGGAGGGGTTCGAGCAGTACTTC. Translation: CASSLEGFEQYF.